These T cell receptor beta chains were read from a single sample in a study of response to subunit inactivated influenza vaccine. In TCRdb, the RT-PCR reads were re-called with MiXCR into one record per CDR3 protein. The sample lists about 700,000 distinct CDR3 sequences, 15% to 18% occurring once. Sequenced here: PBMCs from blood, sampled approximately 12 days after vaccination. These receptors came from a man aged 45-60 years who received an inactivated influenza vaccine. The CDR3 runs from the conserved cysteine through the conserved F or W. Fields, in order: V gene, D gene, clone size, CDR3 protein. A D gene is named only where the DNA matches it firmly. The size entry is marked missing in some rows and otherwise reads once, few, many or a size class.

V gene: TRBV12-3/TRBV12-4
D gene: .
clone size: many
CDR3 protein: CASSPLPETEAFF

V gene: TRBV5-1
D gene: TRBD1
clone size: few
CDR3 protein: CASSLRQGLNTEAFF

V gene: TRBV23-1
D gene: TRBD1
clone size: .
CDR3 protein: CASSQSIAGQGGTEAFF

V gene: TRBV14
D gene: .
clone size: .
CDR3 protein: CASSPRLDTGELFF

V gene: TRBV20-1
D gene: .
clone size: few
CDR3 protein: CSARDREIEQFF

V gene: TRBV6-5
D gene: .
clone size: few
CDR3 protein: CASSYGRRSSYEQYF

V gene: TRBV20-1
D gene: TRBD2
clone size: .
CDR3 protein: CSAREGLGPSETQYF

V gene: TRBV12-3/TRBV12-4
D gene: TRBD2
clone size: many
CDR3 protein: CASSSGLAGGFYEQYF

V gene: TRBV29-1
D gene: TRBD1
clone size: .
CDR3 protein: CSVAGGANNGQFF

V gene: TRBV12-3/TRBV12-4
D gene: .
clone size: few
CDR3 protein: CASSLIITDRTNYGYTF

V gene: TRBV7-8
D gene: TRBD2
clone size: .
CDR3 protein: CPSSLATSGSYEQYF

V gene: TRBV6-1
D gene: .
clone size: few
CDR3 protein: CASSMWGENTGELFF

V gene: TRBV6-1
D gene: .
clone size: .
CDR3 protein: CASRFQVGQSYEQYF

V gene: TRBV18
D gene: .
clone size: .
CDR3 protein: CASSKLASSEQYF

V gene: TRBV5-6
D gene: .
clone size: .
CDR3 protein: CASSPGGLGGTEAFF

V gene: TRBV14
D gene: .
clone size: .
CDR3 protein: CASSQGWSRTDTQYF

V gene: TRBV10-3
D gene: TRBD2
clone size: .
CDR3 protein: CAITAATSGNYEQYF

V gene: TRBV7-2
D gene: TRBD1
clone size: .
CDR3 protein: CASSLVLNRGSEQFF

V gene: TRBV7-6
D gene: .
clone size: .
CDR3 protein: CASSSRDVGMREKLFF

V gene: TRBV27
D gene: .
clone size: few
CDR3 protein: CASGAGQFSEQYF

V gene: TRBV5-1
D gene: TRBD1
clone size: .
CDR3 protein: CASSQRTGLYEQYF

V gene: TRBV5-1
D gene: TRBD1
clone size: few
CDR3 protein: CASSPQVTQGETQYF

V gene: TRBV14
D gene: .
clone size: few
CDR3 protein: CASSQGYTGELFF

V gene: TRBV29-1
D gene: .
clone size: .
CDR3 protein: CSVVLVAGNTGELFF

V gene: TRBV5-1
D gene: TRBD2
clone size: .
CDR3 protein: CASSVGLAGPGELFF

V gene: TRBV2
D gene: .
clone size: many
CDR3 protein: CASSEGYNEQFF

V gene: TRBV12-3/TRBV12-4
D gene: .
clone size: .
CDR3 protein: CASRKTSSYEQYF

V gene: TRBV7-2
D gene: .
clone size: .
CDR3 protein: CASSPNSRRATGELFF

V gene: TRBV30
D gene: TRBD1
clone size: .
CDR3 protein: CACRELPGQGSEQYF

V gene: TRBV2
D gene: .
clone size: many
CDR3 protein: CASSKTRFTGELFF

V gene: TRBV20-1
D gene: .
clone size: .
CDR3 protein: CSASYVRNEQYF

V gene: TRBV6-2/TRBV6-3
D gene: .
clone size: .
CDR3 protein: CASSPDLNYGYTF

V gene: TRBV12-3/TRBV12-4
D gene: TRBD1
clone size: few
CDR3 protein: CASSSGQRFDTQYF

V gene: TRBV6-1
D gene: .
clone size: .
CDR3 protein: CASHQMFSGANVLTF

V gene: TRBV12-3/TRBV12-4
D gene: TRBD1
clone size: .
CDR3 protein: CASSLRDRGRAFF

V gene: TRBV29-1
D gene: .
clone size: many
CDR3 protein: CSVKHRSGSGEQYF

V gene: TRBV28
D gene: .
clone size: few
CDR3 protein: CASSGPDTLRPTDTQYF

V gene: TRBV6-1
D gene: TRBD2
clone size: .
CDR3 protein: CASSPTSGSSNEQFF

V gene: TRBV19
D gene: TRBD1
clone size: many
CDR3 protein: CASKTGTANNQPQHF

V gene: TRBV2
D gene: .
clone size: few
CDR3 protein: CATGPGPNTDTQYF

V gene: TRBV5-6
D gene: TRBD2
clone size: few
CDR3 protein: CASSLLTGGYNEQFF

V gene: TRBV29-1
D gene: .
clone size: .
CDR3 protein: CSVGVESTDTQYF

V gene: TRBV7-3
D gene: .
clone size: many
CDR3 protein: CASSLTGSSEQYF

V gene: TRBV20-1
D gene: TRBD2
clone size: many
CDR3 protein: CSATRLAGGNEQFF

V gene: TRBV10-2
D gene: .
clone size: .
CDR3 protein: CAISESIGGAPVNNEQFF

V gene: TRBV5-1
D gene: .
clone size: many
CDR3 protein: CASSLQGRTDTQYF